This passage covers 20 T cell receptor beta chains from one sample sequenced in a study of blood T cell repertoires in COVID-19. The assay was immunoSEQ multiplex PCR, and TCRdb's table has in-frame clones only and misses some. The repertoire holds about 63,000 clones, with roughly 80% as singletons. The sequenced sample was PBMCs or T cells enriched from blood (not recorded which). These receptors originate from a woman in her thirties or forties with acute COVID-19.

Turning to this clone: In the same sample, other DNA sequences code for this CDR3. This chain uses TRBV27 with TRBJ1-1; D is unresolved. CDR3 length: 13 residues. CDR1 MNHEY and CDR2 SMNVEV come from the germline V gene (reference sequence). Deletions cut 1 base from V and 2 bases from J, with 5 bases between. CDR3 nucleotide sequence: TGTGCCAGCAGTTTATACAGAAACACTGAAGCTTTCTTT. It yields the protein CASSLYRNTEAFF.

V is TRBV20-1 and J is TRBJ2-5; D remains ambiguous. V gave up 4 bases and J gave up 1 base, with 4 bases separating them. Germline V CDR1 and CDR2: DFQATT, SNEGSKA (reference sequence). CDR3 length equals 11 residues. The CDR3 loop is CSATFQETQYF. CDR3 nucleotide sequence: TGCAGTGCTACCTTCCAAGAGACCCAGTACTTC.

V gene TRBV5-1 combines with J gene TRBJ2-3; 11 bases align to TRBD2. The CDR3 consists of 18 residues. J was trimmed by 5 bases and V by 0 bases; bases with no gene match: 11. Per the germline V gene, CDR1 is SGHRS and CDR2 is YFSETQ. The CDR3 region has the DNA TGCGCCAGCAGCTTGGGAGGCCTAGCGGGGGGAATTCAAGATACGCAGTATTTT. Residues: CASSLGGLAGGIQDTQYF.

This clone has a single count. This chain links TRBV7-8 with TRBJ1-1, with 9 positions matching TRBD1. This CDR3 contains 15 residues. CDR1 and CDR2 (germline): SGHVS, FQNEAQ. V lost 7 bases and J lost 6; bases outside the gene matches: 12. Here the CDR3 reads CASTTWGQGRAEAFF. The CDR3 bases are TGTGCCAGCACCACATGGGGACAGGGTCGGGCTGAAGCTTTCTTT.

The chain links TRBV6-1 to TRBJ2-1; D perhaps matches TRBD1 (5 bases). CDR1 MNHNS and CDR2 SASEGT come from the germline V gene. The CDR3 covers 17 residues. V gave up 2 bases and J gave up 0 bases, with 14 bases separating them. The CDR3, as DNA: TGTGCCAGCAGTGAACCTAGGGGCGGAAGCTCCTACAATGAGCAGTTCTTC. It is translated as CASSEPRGGSSYNEQFF.

This clone was seen a few times. The chain combines TRBV28 with TRBJ1-5; maybe TRBD1 (5 bases). Trimming removed 5 bases from V and 2 bases from J, with 13 bases in between. Germline CDR1 reads MDHEN; CDR2 reads SYDVKM. CDR3 size: 15 residues. The CDR3 DNA reads TGTGCCAGCAGTCGGGGGTCGAGGGGCAATCAGCCCCAGCATTTT. Amino acids: CASSRGSRGNQPQHF.

V gene TRBV5-1 combines with J gene TRBJ1-2; D is perhaps TRBD1 (6 bases). Germline values: CDR1 SGHRS, CDR2 YFSETQ. The length of the CDR3 is 15 residues. With 0 bases removed from V and 8 bases from J, the gap between germline ends came to 17 bases. CDR3 nucleotide sequence: TGCGCCAGCAGCTTGGGACAGGCGGTCGAAATGGGCTACACCTTC. Translating gives CASSLGQAVEMGYTF.

A few counts support this clone. The chain links TRBV28 to TRBJ2-3; 10 positions agree with TRBD2. The CDR3 contains 16 residues. Germline lookup yields CDR1 MDHEN and CDR2 SYDVKM. V lost 3 bases to trimming and J lost 6 bases; unmatched junction nucleotides: 9. The CDR3 is CASSFYGTSETDTQYF. The CDR3 bases are TGTGCCAGCAGTTTCTACGGGACTAGCGAAACGGATACGCAGTATTTT.

The V call is TRBV10-2, the J call TRBJ2-5; 14 nucleotides agree with TRBD2. Looked up from germline, CDR1 is WSHSY and CDR2 is SAAADI. After removal of 5 bases from V and 6 bases from J, the junction contained 8 bases not matched to a gene. The CDR3 spans 16 residues. Here the CDR3 reads CASSSVGLAGVKTQYF. The CDR3 bases are TGCGCCAGCAGTTCTGTGGGACTAGCGGGGGTAAAGACCCAGTACTTC.

The rearrangement links TRBV28 to TRBJ2-2; 8 bases agree with TRBD2. With 7 bases clipped from V and 4 bases from J, the junction kept 5 bases outside the gene matches. Germline V lookup: CDR1 MDHEN, CDR2 SYDVKM. The CDR3 sequence is 14 residues long. The CDR3 sequence is CASILSGGTGELFF. The CDR3 DNA reads as TGTGCCAGCATCCTAAGCGGGGGCACCGGGGAGCTGTTTTTT.

V is TRBV18 and J is TRBJ1-1; D is unclear. Germline CDR1 is KGHSH and CDR2 is LQKENI. The length of the CDR3 is 14 residues. V was pared by 3 bases and J by 1 base, with 9 bases between. CDR3 region: CASSPQTTNTEAFF. The CDR3 nucleotides read TGTGCCAGCTCACCCCAGACTACGAACACTGAAGCTTTCTTT.

J is TRBJ2-7 and V is TRBV5-1, with TRBD2 matching over 9 bases. CDR3 length: 15 residues. J was trimmed by 5 bases and V by 4 bases; bases with no gene match: 10. Per germline, CDR1 SGHRS and CDR2 YFSETQ. In DNA, the CDR3 is TGCGCCAGCAGCCTACCGACTAGCGGAGGGAACGAGCAGTACTTC. The encoded protein is CASSLPTSGGNEQYF.

The J gene is TRBJ1-1, the V gene TRBV3-1 (or the pseudogene TRBV3-2); 7 nucleotides match TRBD1. The CDR3 is 14 amino acids. The V and J ends lost 0 bases and 5 bases, in that order; junction bases with no gene match: 3. The germline CDR1 and CDR2 sequences are LGHDT and YNNKEL (reference sequence). DNA for the CDR3: TGTGCCAGCAGCCAAGAGGCACAGGGGACTGAAGCTTTCTTT. Its protein is CASSQEAQGTEAFF.

The gene calls are TRBV5-1 and TRBJ2-2; the D is unclear. Deletions cut 4 bases from V and 6 bases from J, with 10 bases between. The CDR3 consists of 13 residues. Germline V gene data show CDR1 as SGHRS and CDR2 as YFSETQ. As DNA, the CDR3 is TGCGCCAGCAGCCGCACAGTATCCGGGGAGCTGTTTTTT. Translation: CASSRTVSGELFF.

This clone was detected many times. This chain connects TRBV7-3 to TRBJ2-3; tentative D call: TRBD1 (5 bases). Germline CDR1 and CDR2: SGHTA and FQGTGA. The CDR3 is made up of 13 amino acids. The V and J ends lost 4 bases and 14 bases respectively, with 19 bases between them. CDR3 amino acids: CASSSFSRDDLYF. The CDR3 region has the DNA TGTGCCAGCAGCTCATTTTCCAGGGATGACCTGTATTTT.

The chain joins TRBV5-1 to TRBJ1-2, with a weak D call TRBD1 (5 bases). Germline V gives CDR1 SGHRS, CDR2 YFSETQ. V gave up 1 base and J gave up 4 bases, with 17 bases separating them. This CDR3 contains 16 residues. CDR3 residues: CASSLLGQGISYGYTF. CDR3 coding DNA: TGCGCCAGCAGCTTGTTAGGGCAGGGAATCAGCTATGGCTACACCTTC.

The chain is built from TRBV27 and TRBJ1-2; TRBD1 matches at 10 bases. The CDR3 is 14 residues long. With V trimmed by 8 bases and J by 8 bases, 11 bases remained unmatched. Germline values: CDR1 MNHEY, CDR2 SMNVEV (reference sequence). CDR3 DNA sequence: TGTGCCAGCGGAGACTATGGGACAGGGGTGGGCTACACCTTC. As protein: CASGDYGTGVGYTF.

The J gene is TRBJ2-1, the V gene TRBV21-1; TRBD1 is the table's D call, not checked against the DNA. TRBV21-1 is deemed a pseudogene. The CDR3 extends over 15 amino acids. The CDR3 region is CASTNTGHPYNEQFF. In DNA form, the CDR3 reads TGTGCCAGCACCAATACCGGACACCCCTACAATGAGCAGTTCTTC.

The V gene is TRBV6-4, the J gene TRBJ2-2, with D maybe TRBD1 (5 bases). The CDR3 runs 13 residues. V was shortened by 5 bases and J by 1 base, with 5 bases between the two germline ends. Germline V gene sequence: CDR1 MRHNA, CDR2 SNTAGT. The CDR3 DNA is TGTGCCAGCAGTACAGGGAACACCGGGGAGCTGTTTTTT. It translates to CASSTGNTGELFF.

The chain employs TRBV5-1 and TRBJ2-7; 10 bases are a match to TRBD1. The CDR3 spans 16 residues. The germline gives CDR1 SGHRS, CDR2 YFSETQ. The V segment lost 2 bases and the J segment 2 bases; nucleotides outside the gene matches: 7. This CDR3 is CASSLIRDRGPYEQYV. In nucleotides, the CDR3 is TGCGCCAGCAGCTTAATCCGGGACAGGGGCCCCTACGAGCAGTACGTC.